These 16 T cell receptor beta chains were all obtained from the same sample, sequenced in a study of blood T cell repertoires in COVID-19. Some clones are missing from TCRdb's copy, which holds only in-frame ones; the method was immunoSEQ multiplex PCR. The table lists around 200,000 clones, 85% to 90% of them singletons. Sequenced: PBMCs or T cells enriched from blood (not recorded which). These receptors originate from a man in his thirties or forties who had recovered from COVID-19.

This clone occurred once. This chain links TRBV28 with TRBJ2-7, with a possible D match to TRBD1 (5 bases). The CDR3 is 14 amino acids. The V gene lost 5 bases and the J gene lost 0 bases, with 11 bases spanning the gap. The germline V gene has CDR1 MDHEN and CDR2 SYDVKM. CDR3 sequence: CASSAGIVSYEQYF. The DNA for the CDR3 is TGTGCCAGCAGTGCAGGGATAGTCTCCTACGAGCAGTACTTC. Combining the CDR3 with reference TRBV28 and TRBJ2-7 gives the whole variable domain DVKVTQSSRYLVKRTGEKVFLECVQDMDHENMFWYRQDPGLGLRLIYFSYDVKMKEKGDIPEGYSVSREKKERFSLILESASTNQTSMYLCASSAGIVSYEQYFGPGTRLTVT.

This rearrangement joins TRBV28 to TRBJ2-6, with D perhaps TRBD2 (5 bases). The CDR3 is 20 amino acids. Trimming cost V 6 bases and J 0 bases, with 24 bases left between them. Germline assignment: CDR1 MDHEN and CDR2 SYDVKM. CDR3 protein: CASSGFWRGPIFSGANVLTF. The CDR3 DNA is TGTGCCAGCAGCGGATTCTGGAGAGGGCCCATTTTCTCTGGGGCCAACGTCCTGACTTTC. Using reference TRBV28 and TRBJ2-6 for the parts outside the CDR3, the full variable domain is DVKVTQSSRYLVKRTGEKVFLECVQDMDHENMFWYRQDPGLGLRLIYFSYDVKMKEKGDIPEGYSVSREKKERFSLILESASTNQTSMYLCASSGFWRGPIFSGANVLTFGAGSRLTVL.

This chain's CDR3 is CASSLEGAGYGYTF. The CDR3, as DNA: TGTGCCAGCAGTCTCGAGGGCGCCGGCTATGGCTACACCTTC. The chain joins TRBV6-5 to TRBJ1-2; D not certain. The germline CDR1 and CDR2 sequences are MNHEY and SVGAGI. The CDR3 is made up of 14 amino acids. The V gene lost 5 bases and the J gene lost 4 bases, with 14 bases spanning the gap.

The chain combines TRBV11-2 with TRBJ2-1; no definite D call. This CDR3 has 12 amino acids. Per the germline V gene, CDR1 is SGHAT and CDR2 is FQNNGV. V was cut by 5 bases and J by 5 bases, with 7 bases left in between. The CDR3 spells CASSHTDNEQFF. The CDR3 nucleotides are TGTGCCAGCAGCCATACAGACAATGAGCAGTTCTTC.

The V call is TRBV4-1, the J call TRBJ2-7; 8 bases are a match to TRBD2. With 2 bases clipped from V and 4 bases from J, the junction kept 16 bases outside the gene matches. The CDR3 length is 18 residues. Germline-derived CDR1 and CDR2 are MGHRA and YSYEKL. The CDR3 here is CASSQYAPGGEGGYEQYF. Written as DNA, the CDR3 is TGCGCCAGCAGCCAATACGCCCCCGGGGGGGAGGGGGGTTACGAGCAGTACTTC.

CDR3: CASRGGRLNEKLFF. CDR3 bases: TGTGCCAGCAGAGGGGGACGGTTGAATGAAAAACTGTTTTTT. This chain joins TRBV6-5 and TRBJ1-4; tentative D call: TRBD1 (6 bases). The CDR3 consists of 14 residues. Trimming took 6 bases from V and 5 from J, leaving 13 bases between them. In germline, CDR1 is MNHEY, CDR2 SVGAGI.

The chain employs TRBV3-1 (or the pseudogene TRBV3-2) and TRBJ2-3; the match to TRBD2 covers 7 bases. V trimming: 5 bases; J trimming: 5 bases; junction bases outside the gene matches: 10. CDR3 length: 15 residues. Germline V gene data show CDR1 as LGHDT and CDR2 as YNNKEL (reference sequence). CDR3: CASSSRGRAGDTQYF. The CDR3 nucleotides are TGTGCCAGCAGCTCACGAGGGAGGGCTGGAGATACGCAGTATTTT.

This clone was detected only once. CDR3 sequence reads: CASSFNTEAFF. The CDR3 DNA sequence: TGTGCCAGCAGCTTTAATACTGAAGCTTTCTTT. This chain connects TRBV5-5 to TRBJ1-1; D call uncertain. The CDR3 is made up of 11 amino acids. V lost 2 bases to trimming and J lost 5 bases, with 4 bases between them. Germline V gene data show CDR1 as SGHKS and CDR2 as YYEKEE (reference sequence).

The rearrangement joins TRBV7-6 to TRBJ2-5, with D hard to call. With 4 bases removed from V and 2 bases from J, the gap between germline ends came to 2 bases. In germline, CDR1 is SGHVS, CDR2 FNYEAQ. The CDR3 runs 11 residues. The CDR3 region is CASSSQETQYF. The CDR3 DNA reads as TGTGCCAGCAGCTCGCAAGAGACCCAGTACTTC.

This rearrangement joins TRBV5-4 to TRBJ1-6; D unclear. This CDR3 spans 13 amino acids. Germline loops: CDR1 SGHNT, CDR2 YYREEE (reference sequence). V was cut by 4 bases and J by 4 bases, with 6 bases left in between. The CDR3 is CASSPQYNSPLHF. The CDR3 DNA follows: TGTGCCAGCAGCCCACAGTATAATTCACCCCTCCACTTT.

V is TRBV6-2 or TRBV6-3 and J is TRBJ1-2; D gene ambiguous. The CDR3 consists of 13 residues. Between the trimmed V and J ends, which lost 4 bases and 5 bases, there was a span of 11 bases. In germline, CDR1 is MNHEY, CDR2 SVGEGT. For the CDR3, the DNA is TGTGCCAGCAGTTTCGAACTGAATTATGGCTACACCTTC. This translates into CASSFELNYGYTF.

The chain combines TRBV7-2 with TRBJ1-1; the match to TRBD1 covers 8 bases. CDR3 length: 14 residues. The V gene's germline CDR1 is SGHTA and CDR2 FQGNSA. J lost 3 bases, V lost 1 base, and 1 base had no gene match. The CDR3 DNA reads TGTGCCAGCAGCTTAGACAGGGGGGACACTGAAGCTTTCTTT. Translating gives CASSLDRGDTEAFF.

The chain links TRBV5-4 to TRBJ2-7; 8 bases align to TRBD1. Germline values: CDR1 SGHNT, CDR2 YYREEE (reference sequence). The V gene end was trimmed by 2 bases and the J gene end by 6 bases; junction bases not matched to a gene: 10. This CDR3 contains 15 residues. The CDR3 protein is CASSFSGTGRPEQYF. The CDR3 nucleotides are TGTGCCAGCAGCTTTTCCGGGACAGGCAGACCCGAGCAGTACTTC.

V and J are TRBV4-3 and TRBJ1-2; no definite D call. This CDR3 comprises 14 residues. Looked up from germline, CDR1 is LGHNA and CDR2 is YSLEER. The ends were cut back, 2 bases at V and 2 bases at J, with 9 bases in the middle. CDR3 nucleotide sequence: TGCGCCAGCAGCCAATATACGGGGAACTATGGCTACACCTTC. Protein product: CASSQYTGNYGYTF.

The chain is built from TRBV3-1 (or the pseudogene TRBV3-2) and TRBJ1-6; TRBD1 agrees at 8 bases. The germline V gene encodes CDR1 LGHDT and CDR2 YNNKEL (reference sequence). V lost 1 base and J lost 9; bases outside the gene matches: 5. The CDR3 is made up of 15 amino acids. The CDR3 here is CASSQGTGLSSPLHF. The CDR3, as DNA: TGTGCCAGCAGCCAAGGGACAGGGTTAAGTTCACCCCTCCACTTT.

This rearrangement joins TRBV5-1 to TRBJ2-5; D is possibly TRBD1 (6 bases). V lost 3 bases, J lost 4 bases, and 16 bases lay in between. The germline gives CDR1 SGHRS, CDR2 YFSETQ. The CDR3 contains 15 residues. CDR3 coding DNA: TGCGCCAGCAGCTGGGATTACAGGGTTTCAGAGACCCAGTACTTC. It translates to CASSWDYRVSETQYF.